Below, 20 T cell receptor beta chains from the same sample are listed, as sequenced in a study of blood T cell repertoires in COVID-19. The data were produced by immunoSEQ multiplex PCR, yet TCRdb's version contains in-frame clones alone and is incomplete. Of about 59,000 clones in the sample, around 79% are singletons; the top ten hold about 3.5%. Sequenced material: peripheral blood. The origin of the receptors is a man aged 55-75 years with acute or convalescent COVID-19.

This chain uses TRBV4-3 with TRBJ2-1; TRBD2 matches at 9 bases. The germline gives CDR1 LGHNA, CDR2 YSLEER. CDR3 length equals 15 residues. V dropped 4 bases and J dropped 1; count of bases not matched to a gene: 2. The CDR3 nucleotides read TGCGCCAGCAGCCGGCTAGCGGGGTCCTACAATGAGCAGTTCTTC. It specifies CASSRLAGSYNEQFF.

For this clone: Additional DNA sequences in this sample encode the identical CDR3. This rearrangement joins TRBV28 to TRBJ1-5; a weak D match, TRBD1 (5 bases). The CDR3 contains 15 residues. The V end lost 5 bases, the J end lost 1 base, and 12 bases lay between the germline ends. CDR1 MDHEN and CDR2 SYDVKM come from the germline V gene. The CDR3 spells CASSHRLGSNQPQHF. CDR3 nucleotide sequence: TGTGCCAGCAGTCACAGGTTGGGAAGCAATCAGCCCCAGCATTTT.

The chain uses TRBV7-2 and TRBJ2-7; tentatively, D is TRBD2 (7 bases). The V gene lost 2 bases and the J gene lost 2 bases, with 10 bases spanning the gap. The CDR3 is 14 residues long. From germline, CDR1 is SGHTA and CDR2 FQGNSA. The CDR3: CASSLMRGPYEQYF. CDR3 sequence (DNA): TGTGCCAGCAGCTTAATGCGGGGGCCCTACGAGCAGTACTTC.

The CDR3 region is CASSFLAGVNEQFF. CDR3 nucleotides: TGTGCCAGCAGCTTTCTAGCGGGGGTCAATGAGCAGTTCTTC. The chain recombines TRBV7-3 with TRBJ2-1; 10 positions agree with TRBD2. V lost 3 bases and J lost 6; bases outside the gene matches: 2. Per germline, CDR1 SGHTA and CDR2 FQGTGA. This CDR3 contains 14 residues.

This clone appeared a few times. This sequence joins TRBV27 and TRBJ2-7; D remains unclear. Germline loops: CDR1 MNHEY, CDR2 SMNVEV (reference sequence). There are 14 residues in the CDR3. The V gene lost 6 bases and the J gene lost 3 bases, with 15 bases spanning the gap. Written as DNA, the CDR3 is TGTGCCAGCAGCTTCCAAGGAGAGTTCTACGAGCAGTACTTC. Amino acids: CASSFQGEFYEQYF.

The chain links TRBV24-1 to TRBJ2-1; 9 bases map to TRBD1. The germline CDR1 and CDR2 sequences are KGHDR and SFDVKD. The CDR3 loop spans 15 amino acids. V gave up 3 bases and J gave up 7 bases; unmatched junction bases: 6. The CDR3 nucleotides are TGTGCCACCAGTGATCCCAGACAGGGGGAAAATGAGCAGTTCTTC. Protein sequence: CATSDPRQGENEQFF.

The V gene is TRBV25-1, the J gene TRBJ1-2; 9 bases agree with TRBD1. The trim removed 5 bases at V and 0 bases at J, leaving 13 bases unmatched. The germline CDR1 and CDR2 sequences are MGHDK and SYGVNS. The CDR3 runs 18 residues. The CDR3 DNA reads as TGTGCCAGCAGTTCCTACCGGGACAGGGAGGCCTCTAACTATGGCTACACCTTC. Residues: CASSSYRDREASNYGYTF.

This chain uses TRBV6-6 with TRBJ1-1, with 11 bases fitting TRBD1. Losses at the gene ends were 11 bases for V and 5 bases for J; bases not matched to a gene: 4. The CDR3 consists of 12 residues. Germline V gene sequence: CDR1 MNHNY, CDR2 SVGAGI (reference sequence). The CDR3 reads CAGGTGGTEAFF. CDR3 coding DNA: TGTGCCGGAGGGACAGGGGGAACTGAAGCTTTCTTT.

The J gene is TRBJ2-3, the V gene TRBV7-3; possibly TRBD2 for D (5 bases). Germline CDR1 and CDR2: SGHTA and FQGTGA. V gave up 7 bases and J gave up 5 bases, with 10 bases separating them. This CDR3 spans 12 amino acids. The CDR3 DNA reads as TGTGCCAGCAAAGGCGCGGGAGATACGCAGTATTTT. It yields the protein CASKGAGDTQYF.

The CDR3 DNA is TGTGCCAGCAGTGAAGGCGAAGTTAGCAATCAGCCCCAGCATTTT. This encodes CASSEGEVSNQPQHF. The rearrangement links TRBV2 to TRBJ1-5; D unclear. The CDR3 is 15 amino acids. Trimming removed 1 base from V and 0 bases from J, with 7 bases in between. Germline CDR1 SNHLY, CDR2 FYNNEI.

V usage is TRBV6-1 and J usage is TRBJ1-1; D unresolved. The CDR3 has 13 residues. Trimming stripped 1 base from V and 8 bases from J, with 11 bases between. Looked up from germline, CDR1 is MNHNS and CDR2 is SASEGT. CDR3 in amino acids: CASSEDATDEAFF. CDR3 nucleotides: TGTGCCAGCAGTGAAGATGCCACAGACGAAGCTTTCTTT.

The chain uses TRBV11-3 and TRBJ2-3; possible D gene TRBD2, 6 bases. The CDR3 has 12 amino acids. CDR1 SGHNT and CDR2 YENEEA come from the germline V gene. V lost 2 bases, J lost 6 bases, and 6 bases lay in between. The CDR3 reads CASSLSGDTQYF. CDR3 nucleotides: TGTGCCAGCAGCTTAAGCGGGGATACGCAGTATTTT. Filled out from reference TRBV11-3 and TRBJ2-3, the complete variable domain reads EAGVVQSPRYKIIEKKQPVAFWCNPISGHNTLYWYLQNLGQGPELLIRYENEEAVDDSQLPKDRFSAERLKGVDSTLKIQPAELGDSAVYLCASSLSGDTQYFGPGTRLTVL.

The V gene is TRBV4-2, the J gene TRBJ2-7, with 8 nucleotides matching TRBD1. V shed 3 bases and J 6 bases; nucleotides not matched to a gene: 13. The CDR3 extends over 16 amino acids. Germline V gene data show CDR1 as LGHNA and CDR2 as YNFKEQ. CDR3 residues: CASSQGFGQGRSEQYF. CDR3 nucleotide sequence: TGTGCCAGCAGCCAGGGATTTGGACAGGGTAGGAGCGAGCAGTACTTC.

This chain links TRBV6-6 with TRBJ2-7; D not resolved. Trimming left V 8 bases short and J 4 bases short, with 18 bases between. The V gene's germline CDR1 is MNHNY and CDR2 SVGAGI (reference sequence). This CDR3 is built from 14 residues. The CDR3 bases are TGTGCCAGCTCCGATTGGGCTCAGTCTTACGAGCAGTACTTC. Translation: CASSDWAQSYEQYF.

About this clone itself: The DNA is left out, because the CDR3 cannot be placed on it with certainty; the CDR3 is given as TCRdb lists it. The V and J genes are TRBV5-1 and TRBJ1-1; the D segment call TRBD1 is taken from the table without a DNA check. The CDR3 has 12 residues if both end residues are counted. Germline CDR1 is SGHRS and CDR2 is YFSETQ. The CDR3 is CASILDQGEAFF.

A few counts support this clone. V gene TRBV18 combines with J gene TRBJ1-2; the D is unclear. V shed 3 bases and J shed 6 bases, with 11 bases lying between them. The V gene's germline CDR1 is KGHSH and CDR2 LQKENI. The CDR3 has 13 residues. Here the CDR3 DNA reads TGTGCCAGCTCACCCGGGATCGAGGATGGCTACACCTTC. This encodes CASSPGIEDGYTF.

As DNA, the CDR3 is TGTGCCAGTGGACAGGGCGAAGCTTTCTTT. This gives the protein CASGQGEAFF. The V and J genes are TRBV28 and TRBJ1-1; 8 bases line up with TRBD1. Germline assignment: CDR1 MDHEN and CDR2 SYDVKM. The CDR3 runs 10 residues. After removal of 9 bases from V and 8 bases from J, the junction contained 2 bases not matched to a gene.

This chain uses TRBV7-2 with TRBJ2-3, with TRBD2 as a possible D gene (5 bases). The V and J ends lost 0 bases and 0 bases respectively, with 10 bases between them. CDR1 and CDR2 from the germline V gene are SGHTA and FQGNSA. This CDR3 comprises 16 residues. The CDR3 spells CASSLASGPSTDTQYF. CDR3 nucleotides: TGTGCCAGCAGCTTAGCCAGCGGACCTAGCACAGATACGCAGTATTTT.

V usage is TRBV7-9 and J usage is TRBJ2-1, with 10 positions matching TRBD1. V lost 5 bases, J lost 9 bases, and 10 bases stayed unmatched. CDR3 size: 15 residues. Germline V CDR1 and CDR2: SEHNR, FQNEAQ (reference sequence). In DNA form, the CDR3 reads TGTGCCAGCAGCGACGGGACAGGGGAATACGGTGAGCAGTTCTTC. Encoded protein: CASSDGTGEYGEQFF.

The chain has TRBV2 and TRBJ1-2, with 9 bases lining up with TRBD1. This CDR3 is built from 15 residues. V trimming: 1 base; J trimming: 2 bases; junction bases outside the gene matches: 2. CDR1 and CDR2 from the germline V gene are SNHLY and FYNNEI. Written as DNA, the CDR3 is TGTGCCAGCAGTGAAGAACAGGGGGCGAACTATGGCTACACCTTC. Protein: CASSEEQGANYGYTF. Drawing the rest from reference TRBV2 and TRBJ1-2, the complete variable domain is EPEVTQTPSHQVTQMGQEVILRCVPISNHLYFYWYRQILGQKVEFLVSFYNNEISEKSEIFDDQFSVERPDGSNFTLKIRSTKLEDSAMYFCASSEEQGANYGYTFGSGTRLTVV.